This T cell receptor (beta chain) was recovered during a study of identical twins. This CDR3 contains 13 residues. From germline, CDR1 is SQVTM and CDR2 ANQGSEA. Trimming shortened V by 7 bases and J by 4 bases, and 13 bases separated the two germline ends. TCRdb reanalysed the 5' RACE reads using MiXCR and keeps one entry per CDR3 protein. Of hundreds of thousands of distinct CDR3 sequences listed, about 20% are singletons. This clonotype was seen more than once but under ten times. These data were likewise used in another study, on T cells expressing NK-cell markers.

V and J are TRBV29-1 and TRBJ1-4; D perhaps matches TRBD1 (5 bases). The sequence was obtained from a woman aged 18-30 years in good health. Sequencing input: PBMCs. The CDR3 spells CSGSRQRNEKLFF. The CDR3 region has the DNA TGCAGCGGATCCAGACAGCGTAATGAAAAACTGTTTTTT.